The clone carrying this T cell receptor beta chain was seen ten or more times. Antigen unknown. Germline V gene sequence: CDR1 SNHLY, CDR2 FYNNEI. Trimming removed 10 bases from V and 3 bases from J, with 7 bases in between. This CDR3 is built from 10 residues. Patients selected for sequencing had displayed CD8+CD57+ cell expansion by flow cytometry. At the time of blood sampling, patients had not yet received any therapy. The data derive from a study of CD8+CD57+ T cells in acquired aplastic anemia. Study details: Roughly 3 ug was the average amount of DNA from sorted CD4+ and CD8+ cells.

It was genomic DNA that served as the template for profiling TCR beta VDJ and CDR3. TCRdb re-derived calls from the reads in MiXCR, one entry per CDR3 protein. The sample comprises around 160,000 distinct CDR3 sequences, under 55% of which are singletons, and approximately 3% rests with the top ten. General study results and limits: Overlap between patients and controls comprised just under 30 CD8+ CDR3 sequences. The CD8+ Simpson's diversity of patients and controls was not significantly different.

Source material: sorted CD4+, CD8+, or CD8+CD57+ T cells (not recorded which) from PBMCs. The sequence was collected from a human donor with aplastic anemia. This chain connects TRBV2 to TRBJ2-7, with TRBD2 as a possible D gene (5 bases). The CDR3 sequence is CAMGSYEQYF. CDR3 DNA: TGTGCCATGGGGAGCTACGAGCAGTACTTC. Combining the CDR3 with reference TRBV2 and TRBJ2-7 gives the whole variable domain EPEVTQTPSHQVTQMGQEVILRCVPISNHLYFYWYRQILGQKVEFLVSFYNNEISEKSEIFDDQFSVERPDGSNFTLKIRSTKLEDSAMYFCAMGSYEQYFGPGTRLTVT.